A single sample is the source of the 7 T cell receptor beta chains below, sequenced in a study of blood T cell repertoires in COVID-19. Using immunoSEQ multiplex PCR, the repertoire was profiled, and TCRdb retains in-frame clones only, with some absent. The sample carries a few hundred thousand clones, around 90% recorded once. Sequenced sample: PBMCs or T cells enriched from blood (not recorded which). These receptors all stem from a man between 18 and 35 years old with acute COVID-19.

J is TRBJ1-5 and V is TRBV19, with TRBD1 as a possible D gene (5 bases). This CDR3 spans 19 amino acids. Trimming shortened V by 3 bases and J by 0 bases, and 21 bases separated the two germline ends. The germline V gene encodes CDR1 LNHDA and CDR2 SQIVND (reference sequence). DNA of the CDR3: TGTGCCAGTAGTATGGTGGATCGGGGGGTCCTTTATAGCAATCAGCCCCAGCATTTT. It yields the protein CASSMVDRGVLYSNQPQHF. The whole variable domain, remainder taken from reference TRBV19 and TRBJ1-5, is DGGITQSPKYLFRKEGQNVTLSCEQNLNHDAMYWYRQDPGQGLRLIYYSQIVNDFQKGDIAEGYSVSREKKESFPLTVTSAQKNPTAFYLCASSMVDRGVLYSNQPQHFGDGTRLSIL.

V and J are TRBV28 and TRBJ1-5; D is possibly TRBD1 (6 bases). The CDR3 contains 16 residues. Germline CDR1 reads MDHEN; CDR2 reads SYDVKM. V lost 5 bases to trimming and J lost 0 bases, with 14 bases between them. CDR3 sequence (DNA): TGTGCCAGCAGTCCGACGACAGGATATAGCAATCAGCCCCAGCATTTT. This translates into CASSPTTGYSNQPQHF. Complete variable domain (other parts from reference TRBV28 and TRBJ1-5): DVKVTQSSRYLVKRTGEKVFLECVQDMDHENMFWYRQDPGLGLRLIYFSYDVKMKEKGDIPEGYSVSREKKERFSLILESASTNQTSMYLCASSPTTGYSNQPQHFGDGTRLSIL.

The chain combines TRBV13 with TRBJ1-2; tentative D call: TRBD1 (6 bases). The V gene's germline CDR1 is PRHDT and CDR2 FYEKMQ (reference sequence). The length of the CDR3 is 14 residues. The V and J ends lost 0 bases and 4 bases respectively, with 9 bases between them. The CDR3 sequence is CASSLGQGSYGYTF. The CDR3 nucleotides are TGTGCCAGCAGCTTAGGACAGGGATCCTATGGCTACACCTTC. The whole variable domain, filled in from reference TRBV13 and TRBJ1-2, reads AAGVIQSPRHLIKEKRETATLKCYPIPRHDTVYWYQQGPGQDPQFLISFYEKMQSDKGSIPDRFSAQQFSDYHSELNMSSLELGDSALYFCASSLGQGSYGYTFGSGTRLTVV.

The chain joins TRBV29-1 to TRBJ1-1, with TRBD1 matching over 9 bases. J lost 4 bases, V lost 1 base, and 4 bases had no gene match. Germline V lookup: CDR1 SQVTM, CDR2 ANQGSEA. CDR3 length equals 14 residues. The CDR3 loop reads CSVEGATGGTEAFF. The CDR3 DNA reads as TGCAGCGTTGAAGGCGCGACAGGGGGCACTGAAGCTTTCTTT.

This chain links TRBV7-3 with TRBJ1-4; D unclear. Germline V gives CDR1 SGHTA, CDR2 FQGTGA. V was shortened by 0 bases and J by 8 bases, with 7 bases between the two germline ends. This CDR3 has 13 amino acids. The CDR3 protein is CASSLTAEEKLFF. As DNA, the CDR3 is TGTGCCAGCAGCTTAACGGCTGAAGAAAAACTGTTTTTT.

The chain combines TRBV7-2 with TRBJ1-2; the match to TRBD1 covers 9 bases. The V segment lost 1 base and the J segment 6 bases; nucleotides outside the gene matches: 3. This CDR3 has 14 amino acids. The germline CDR1 and CDR2 sequences are SGHTA and FQGNSA. Written as DNA, the CDR3 is TGTGCCAGCAGCTTAGGGGGACAGGGTAATGGCTACACCTTC. Translation: CASSLGGQGNGYTF.

This rearrangement joins TRBV9 to TRBJ2-3; D may be TRBD2 (6 bases). With 4 bases removed from V and 4 bases from J, the gap between germline ends came to 19 bases. The CDR3 runs 16 residues. Per the germline V gene, CDR1 is SGDLS and CDR2 is YYNGEE. This CDR3 reads CASSPEHFRESDTQYF. Written as DNA, the CDR3 is TGTGCCAGCAGCCCAGAGCATTTCCGGGAGTCAGATACGCAGTATTTT.